This TCR beta chain was identified in a study of cytomegalovirus exposure and HLA in healthy donors. The study ran its PCR with 60 Vbeta and 13 Jbeta primers. Data came from immunoSEQ multiplex PCR; TCRdb stores just in-frame clones and leaves some out. This listing includes tens of thousands of clones. The CDR3 spans 14 residues. Losses at the gene ends were 2 bases for V and 2 bases for J; bases not matched to a gene: 2. The germline V gene has CDR1 SGHDT and CDR2 YYEEEE. Specimen: PBMCs. V is TRBV5-6 and J is TRBJ2-7; 9 bases match TRBD1. This receptor was identified in a woman in her 30s in good health and CMV-seronegative. The CDR3 here is CASSLQGAAYEQYF. In DNA form, the CDR3 reads TGTGCCAGCAGCTTACAGGGGGCCGCCTACGAGCAGTACTTC.